These 30 T cell receptor beta chains originate from one sample sequenced in a study of cytomegalovirus exposure and HLA in healthy donors. It was with 60 Vbeta and 13 Jbeta primers that the PCR ran. TCRdb's copy holds only in-frame clones and misses some; the assay was immunoSEQ multiplex PCR. The sample shows under 150,000 clones, about 78% of them seen only once. Sequencing input: PBMCs. The source is a male donor in good health and CMV-seronegative.

This chain joins TRBV29-1 and TRBJ1-1, with D uncertain. The CDR3 is made up of 10 amino acids. Germline V gives CDR1 SQVTM, CDR2 ANQGSEA. The V gene lost 7 bases and the J gene lost 11 bases, with 14 bases spanning the gap. CDR3 DNA sequence: TGCAGCGCCATCCAGAAGAGGGCTTTCTTT. Translated: CSAIQKRAFF.

The rearrangement joins TRBV7-9 to TRBJ2-7; perhaps TRBD1 as D (6 bases). Trimming stripped 3 bases from V and 1 base from J, with 10 bases between. There are 14 residues in the CDR3. Germline V CDR1 and CDR2: SEHNR, FQNEAQ (reference sequence). The CDR3 is CASSFTTGSYEQYF. The CDR3, as DNA: TGTGCCAGCAGCTTCACTACAGGGTCCTACGAGCAGTACTTC. Supplemented by reference TRBV7-9 and TRBJ2-7, the full variable domain reads DTGVSQNPRHKITKRGQNVTFRCDPISEHNRLYWYRQTLGQGPEFLTYFQNEAQLEKSRLLSDRFSAERPKGSFSTLEIQRTEQGDSAMYLCASSFTTGSYEQYFGPGTRLTVT.

The V call is TRBV30, the J call TRBJ2-3; possibly TRBD1 for D (5 bases). The CDR3 totals 14 residues. The germline CDR1 and CDR2 sequences are GTSNPN and SVGIG (reference sequence). V was shortened by 4 bases and J by 2 bases, with 13 bases between the two germline ends. DNA of the CDR3: TGTGCCTGGATTTTTAGGGGATCCACAGATACGCAGTATTTT. Translating gives CAWIFRGSTDTQYF.

The chain joins TRBV4-1 to TRBJ1-3; no clear D. Trimming removed 0 bases at V and 0 bases at J, with 6 bases between. Germline V gene sequence: CDR1 MGHRA, CDR2 YSYEKL. This CDR3 comprises 15 residues. CDR3 nucleotide sequence: TGCGCCAGCAGCCAAGAGGGCAGCTCTGGAAACACCATATATTTT. Amino acids: CASSQEGSSGNTIYF.

This clone occurred a few times. V is TRBV5-5 and J is TRBJ2-1; 7 bases match TRBD1. CDR3 length equals 17 residues. V lost 2 bases, J lost 3 bases, and 11 bases stayed unmatched. From germline, CDR1 is SGHKS and CDR2 YYEKEE (reference sequence). The DNA of the CDR3 is TGTGCCAGCAGCTTAATTAGCCAGGGGGATTACTACAATGAGCAGTTCTTC. Translation: CASSLISQGDYYNEQFF.

The chain recombines TRBV6-1 with TRBJ2-1; 13 nucleotides match TRBD2. Trimming cost V 6 bases and J 8 bases; bases outside gene matches: 7. Per the germline V gene, CDR1 is MNHNS and CDR2 is SASEGT. The CDR3 consists of 15 residues. CDR3 DNA: TGTGCCAGCAGCCCCACTAGCGGGAGGGGTTATGAGCAGTTCTTC. Protein: CASSPTSGRGYEQFF.

This rearrangement joins TRBV7-3 to TRBJ1-2; no firm D call. With 2 bases removed from V and 7 bases from J, the gap between germline ends came to 11 bases. The CDR3 runs to 13 residues. The germline gives CDR1 SGHTA, CDR2 FQGTGA. Here the CDR3 reads CASSLDAGSGYTF. The CDR3 bases are TGTGCCAGCAGCTTAGACGCTGGGAGTGGCTACACCTTC. Variable domain in full (rest from reference TRBV7-3 and TRBJ1-2): GAGVSQTPSNKVTEKGKYVELRCDPISGHTALYWYRQSLGQGPEFLIYFQGTGAADDSGLPNDRFFAVRPEGSVSTLKIQRTERGDSAVYLCASSLDAGSGYTFGSGTRLTVV.

The chain combines TRBV10-3 with TRBJ2-3; D might be TRBD1 (5 bases). V shed 2 bases and J shed 3 bases, with 12 bases lying between them. Germline-derived CDR1 and CDR2 are ENHRY and SYGVKD. The CDR3 extends over 15 amino acids. In DNA, the CDR3 is TGTGCCATCAGTGAGACAGGCGACGGTACAGATACGCAGTATTTT. Its translation is CAISETGDGTDTQYF.

The chain employs TRBV10-2 and TRBJ2-5; 11 positions agree with TRBD1. In germline, CDR1 is WSHSY, CDR2 SAAADI. J was trimmed by 5 bases and V by 6 bases; bases with no gene match: 11. This CDR3 comprises 16 residues. The CDR3 loop reads CASSLSGQGAWETQYF. The CDR3 DNA sequence: TGCGCCAGCAGCCTCTCAGGACAGGGGGCTTGGGAGACCCAGTACTTC.

V is TRBV27 and J is TRBJ2-3; tentative D call: TRBD2 (6 bases). This CDR3 is built from 15 residues. V was clipped by 2 bases and J by 4 bases, with 13 bases between them. Germline V lookup: CDR1 MNHEY, CDR2 SMNVEV (reference sequence). The CDR3 nucleotides are TGTGCCAGCAGTTTAGAGCGGGTAGGGCCAGATACGCAGTATTTT. Translating gives CASSLERVGPDTQYF.

With regard to this clone: At the DNA level, this CDR3 is encoded by other sequences in the same sample as well. The V and J genes are TRBV15 and TRBJ2-3; TRBD2 agrees at 9 bases. Germline values: CDR1 LNHNV, CDR2 YYDKDF (reference sequence). V shed 0 bases and J 3 bases; nucleotides not matched to a gene: 7. This CDR3 is 17 amino acids long. The CDR3 nucleotides are TGTGCCACCAGCAGAGATCCAGCGGGGGGACCAACAGATACGCAGTATTTT. This encodes CATSRDPAGGPTDTQYF.

The chain links TRBV5-1 to TRBJ2-2; 11 positions match TRBD1. V shed 4 bases, J shed 4 bases, and the junction held 6 bases outside the gene matches. Germline-derived CDR1 and CDR2 are SGHRS and YFSETQ. The CDR3 consists of 16 residues. CDR3 sequence: CASSPGQGARTGELFF. In nucleotides, the CDR3 is TGCGCCAGCAGCCCCGGACAGGGGGCGCGCACCGGGGAGCTGTTTTTT.

The chain links TRBV30 to TRBJ1-5; maybe TRBD1 (6 bases). This CDR3 is built from 15 residues. The V gene lost 2 bases and the J gene lost 4 bases, with 15 bases spanning the gap. Germline V gene lookup returns CDR1 GTSNPN and CDR2 SVGIG (reference sequence). The CDR3 DNA is TGTGCCTGGAGTCCCCTAGGGGGTGGGAATCAGCCCCAGCATTTT. This gives the protein CAWSPLGGGNQPQHF.

This clone was recorded only once. The V and J genes are TRBV5-4 and TRBJ2-1; the D gene is possibly TRBD2 (5 bases). V was clipped by 1 base and J by 9 bases, with 8 bases between them. Per the germline V gene, CDR1 is SGHNT and CDR2 is YYREEE (reference sequence). The CDR3 has 12 residues. CDR3 region: CASSLNGIEQFF. The CDR3 coding sequence is TGTGCCAGCAGCTTGAACGGGATTGAGCAGTTCTTC.

The rearrangement joins TRBV19 to TRBJ2-7; a weak D match, TRBD2 (6 bases). The CDR3 covers 13 residues. Germline V CDR1 and CDR2: LNHDA, SQIVND (reference sequence). Trimming shortened V by 1 base and J by 6 bases, and 10 bases separated the two germline ends. CDR3: CASSIAQGLEQYF. The CDR3 DNA follows: TGTGCCAGTAGTATAGCCCAGGGACTCGAGCAGTACTTC. The variable domain in full, completed from reference TRBV19 and TRBJ2-7, reads DGGITQSPKYLFRKEGQNVTLSCEQNLNHDAMYWYRQDPGQGLRLIYYSQIVNDFQKGDIAEGYSVSREKKESFPLTVTSAQKNPTAFYLCASSIAQGLEQYFGPGTRLTVT.

In regard to this clone: At one boundary the junction diverges from the germline segment, which might be a read error. V and J are TRBV30 and TRBJ1-2; D is possibly TRBD1 (6 bases). The germline gives CDR1 GTSNPN, CDR2 SVGIG (reference sequence). This CDR3 is built from 11 residues. CDR3 sequence reads: CASRDIYGYPF. CDR3 nucleotide sequence: TGTGCCTCACGGGACATTTATGGCTACCCCTTC.

A few counts support this clone. The J gene is TRBJ2-1, the V gene TRBV29-1; D call uncertain. In germline, CDR1 is SQVTM, CDR2 ANQGSEA. CDR3 size: 11 residues. Trimming pared 3 bases from V and 10 bases from J, leaving 10 bases between. CDR3 loop: CSVERPPEQFF. CDR3 sequence (DNA): TGCAGCGTTGAGAGGCCCCCCGAGCAGTTCTTC.

The chain's CDR3 is CASSVGDRNTEAFF. DNA of the CDR3: TGTGCCAGCAGCGTAGGGGACAGGAACACTGAAGCTTTCTTT. The chain combines TRBV9 with TRBJ1-1; the match to TRBD1 covers 7 bases. With V trimmed by 0 bases and J by 1 base, 0 bases remained unmatched. The germline gives CDR1 SGDLS, CDR2 YYNGEE. This CDR3 has 14 amino acids.

Regarding this clone: The same CDR3 arises from other DNA sequences in this sample as well. The chain links TRBV5-1 to TRBJ2-7, with D hard to call. The CDR3 is 11 residues long. The germline CDR1 and CDR2 sequences are SGHRS and YFSETQ. The V end lost 2 bases, the J end lost 3 bases, and 3 bases lay between the germline ends. CDR3 sequence: CASSFLYEQYF. Here the CDR3 DNA reads TGCGCCAGCAGCTTCCTCTACGAGCAGTACTTC. Full variable domain (remainder filled in from reference TRBV5-1 and TRBJ2-7): KAGVTQTPRYLIKTRGQQVTLSCSPISGHRSVSWYQQTPGQGLQFLFEYFSETQRNKGNFPGRFSGRQFSNSRSEMNVSTLELGDSALYLCASSFLYEQYFGPGTRLTVT.

The chain uses TRBV5-1 and TRBJ2-3; 9 nucleotides agree with TRBD1. The J segment lost 6 bases and the V segment lost 0 bases, leaving 2 bases of the junction unmatched. The CDR3 consists of 14 residues. Germline CDR1 SGHRS, CDR2 YFSETQ. CDR3 coding DNA: TGCGCCAGCAGCTTGGGACAGGGGGTGGATACGCAGTATTTT. This codes for CASSLGQGVDTQYF.

The J gene is TRBJ2-2, the V gene TRBV9; no reliable D call. CDR1 is SGDLS, CDR2 YYNGEE, per germline. This CDR3 has 14 amino acids. Trimming pared 0 bases from V and 2 bases from J, leaving 5 bases between. CDR3 nucleotides: TGTGCCAGCAGCGTAGTCCCTAACACCGGGGAGCTGTTTTTT. Its translation is CASSVVPNTGELFF.

The rearrangement links TRBV30 to TRBJ1-2; D not certain. This CDR3 is built from 14 residues. The V end was cut by 0 bases, the J end by 2 bases, with 10 bases between. Germline V gene sequence: CDR1 GTSNPN, CDR2 SVGIG (reference sequence). The CDR3 reads CAWSVEGVNYGYTF. The DNA of the CDR3 is TGTGCCTGGAGTGTAGAAGGAGTCAACTATGGCTACACCTTC.

V usage is TRBV7-2 and J usage is TRBJ1-2; D possibly corresponds to TRBD1 (6 bases). From germline, CDR1 is SGHTA and CDR2 FQGNSA. The CDR3 is 14 amino acids. V lost 6 bases and J lost 3, with 14 bases in between. CDR3 amino acids: CASSSRGPHYGYTF. The CDR3 DNA reads as TGTGCCAGCAGTTCGCGGGGGCCCCACTATGGCTACACCTTC.

The chain employs TRBV19 and TRBJ2-2; maybe TRBD1 (5 bases). Germline CDR1 is LNHDA and CDR2 is SQIVND (reference sequence). V gave up 3 bases and J gave up 3 bases, with 11 bases separating them. The CDR3 loop spans 15 amino acids. CDR3 sequence reads: CASSIDVGHTGELFF. DNA for the CDR3: TGTGCCAGTAGTATCGATGTGGGGCACACCGGGGAGCTGTTTTTT.

The chain joins TRBV10-3 to TRBJ2-5, with 9 nucleotides matching TRBD2. The CDR3 consists of 14 residues. Germline V gene sequence: CDR1 ENHRY, CDR2 SYGVKD. J lost 3 bases, V lost 6 bases, and 5 bases had no gene match. This chain's CDR3 is CAIRIAGDEETQYF. Here the CDR3 DNA reads TGTGCCATCAGAATAGCGGGGGACGAAGAGACCCAGTACTTC.

The rearrangement uses TRBV14 and TRBJ2-7; the match to TRBD2 covers 7 bases. V gave up 1 base and J gave up 2 bases; unmatched junction bases: 5. The CDR3 has 15 residues. Germline V gene sequence: CDR1 SGHDN, CDR2 FVKESK. CDR3: CASSQVASGPYEQYF. The CDR3 DNA is TGTGCCAGCAGCCAAGTGGCTAGCGGTCCCTACGAGCAGTACTTC.

The chain joins TRBV30 to TRBJ2-7, with 8 bases that match TRBD2. Germline assignment: CDR1 GTSNPN and CDR2 SVGIG (reference sequence). V dropped 1 base and J dropped 3; count of bases not matched to a gene: 5. The length of the CDR3 is 14 residues. In DNA form, the CDR3 reads TGTGCCTGGAGTGGGACTAGCTCTTACTACGAGCAGTACTTC. This codes for CAWSGTSSYYEQYF.

The CDR3 region has the DNA TGTGCCAGCAGGATTTGGGGACTGGGTGAAGCTTTCTTT. This sequence encodes CASRIWGLGEAFF. V gene TRBV11-1 combines with J gene TRBJ1-1; TRBD1 is a possible D gene (5 bases). Deletions cut 6 bases from V and 7 bases from J, with 15 bases between. CDR1 is SGHAT, CDR2 FQDESV, per germline (reference sequence). This CDR3 has 13 residues.

This sequence joins TRBV9 and TRBJ2-1; 8 bases fit TRBD2. V lost 0 bases to trimming and J lost 9 bases; unmatched junction nucleotides: 8. Germline V gene sequence: CDR1 SGDLS, CDR2 YYNGEE. The CDR3 consists of 15 residues. For the CDR3, the DNA is TGTGCCAGCAGCGTAGTAGACGGGAGGGCCTTTGAGCAGTTCTTC. It specifies CASSVVDGRAFEQFF. The complete variable domain, with remaining parts taken from reference TRBV9 and TRBJ2-1, reads DSGVTQTPKHLITATGQRVTLRCSPRSGDLSVYWYQQSLDQGLQFLIQYYNGEERAKGNILERFSAQQFPDLHSELNLSSLELGDSALYFCASSVVDGRAFEQFFGPGTRLTVL.

The chain's CDR3 is CASSNTAMQPYGYTF. DNA of the CDR3: TGTGCCAGCAGTAATACAGCTATGCAACCTTATGGCTACACCTTC. The chain has TRBV5-4 and TRBJ1-2; no clear D gene. There are 15 residues in the CDR3. CDR1 and CDR2 (germline): SGHNT, YYREEE (reference sequence). Deletions cut 5 bases from V and 5 bases from J, with 19 bases between.